Following are 25 T cell receptor beta chains from one sample sequenced in a study of immune characterization of retroperitoneal liposarcoma. TCRdb passed the PCR reads through MiXCR, listing each CDR3 protein once. The table includes around 11,000 distinct CDR3 sequences, 26% detected once. Input material: blood. Receptor source: a male donor with retroperitoneal liposarcoma.

The V call is TRBV5-1, the J call TRBJ2-1, with D maybe TRBD1 (6 bases). Germline-derived CDR1 and CDR2 are SGHRS and YFSETQ. The CDR3 is made up of 16 amino acids. Trimming stripped 4 bases from V and 13 bases from J, with 27 bases between. CDR3 nucleotide sequence: TGCGCCAGCAGCACTGAACAGGGCTTCCTGGGAGAGACCCAGTTCTTC. Translation gives CASSTEQGFLGETQFF.

Notes on this clonotype: This may be a read error: a much more frequent sequence differs by one nucleotide. This chain uses TRBV11-3 with TRBJ2-1; 8 bases line up with TRBD2. The CDR3 runs to 14 residues. CDR1 SGHNT and CDR2 YENEEA come from the germline V gene. Unmatched junction bases numbered 6, after V lost 5 bases and J lost 6 bases. The CDR3 sequence: CASSAGGGTNEQFF. DNA for the CDR3: TGTGCCAGCAGCGCTGGCGGGGGGACCAATGAGCAGTTCTTC.

V and J are TRBV6-6 and TRBJ2-7, with TRBD1 as a possible D gene (6 bases). Deletions cut 6 bases from V and 0 bases from J, with 12 bases between. This CDR3 is 14 amino acids long. Germline CDR1 is MNHNY and CDR2 is SVGAGI (reference sequence). This CDR3 reads CASRMTGSSYEQYF. CDR3 DNA: TGTGCCAGCAGAATGACAGGAAGCTCCTACGAGCAGTACTTC.

In its sample, this clonotype was seen once. CDR3: CASSLGGTGELFF. The CDR3, as DNA: TGTGCCAGCAGTTTAGGAGGAACCGGGGAGCTGTTTTTT. V usage is TRBV27 and J usage is TRBJ2-2, with D perhaps TRBD2 (5 bases). V was cut by 2 bases and J by 5 bases, with 6 bases left in between. In germline, CDR1 is MNHEY, CDR2 SMNVEV (reference sequence). This CDR3 spans 13 amino acids.

The chain links TRBV6-1 to TRBJ1-3; 7 bases agree with TRBD1. Germline V gene data show CDR1 as MNHNS and CDR2 as SASEGT. The CDR3 spans 15 residues. V shed 5 bases and J 1 base; nucleotides not matched to a gene: 5. CDR3 DNA: TGTGCCAGCAGTCCACAGGACAGGTCTGGAAACACCATATATTTT. It yields the protein CASSPQDRSGNTIYF.

This clonotype was picked up many times. The V gene is TRBV6-4, the J gene TRBJ1-1; no clear D. This CDR3 spans 12 amino acids. Germline CDR1 and CDR2: MRHNA and SNTAGT. V gave up 0 bases and J gave up 8 bases, with 7 bases separating them. The CDR3 loop is CASSDSGQEAFF. For the CDR3, the DNA is TGTGCCAGCAGTGACTCGGGCCAAGAAGCTTTCTTT.

This sequence joins TRBV12-3 or TRBV12-4 and TRBJ2-2; D is unresolved. V dropped 4 bases and J dropped 4 bases, with 4 bases sitting between them. CDR3 length: 12 residues. The CDR3 loop is CASSWATGELFF. Here the CDR3 DNA reads TGTGCCAGCAGTTGGGCCACCGGGGAGCTGTTTTTT.

The gene calls are TRBV6-8 and TRBJ2-1; 11 positions match TRBD2. Germline assignment: CDR1 MNHGY and CDR2 SAAAGT. This CDR3 has 15 residues. The V and J ends lost 4 bases and 4 bases, in that order; junction bases with no gene match: 3. Here the CDR3 reads CASSSIAGGYNEQFF. CDR3 bases: TGTGCCAGCAGTTCAATAGCGGGAGGGTACAATGAGCAGTTCTTC.

By frequency in the sample, this clonotype is large. The genes are TRBV6-1 and TRBJ2-4; 8 bases line up with TRBD1. Germline loops: CDR1 MNHNS, CDR2 SASEGT. V shed 8 bases, J shed 3 bases, and the junction held 6 bases outside the gene matches. The CDR3 contains 14 residues. The CDR3 bases are TGTGCCAGCCAATCTGGACAGGGCAAAAACATTCAGTACTTC. The encoded protein is CASQSGQGKNIQYF.

This clonotype has more than one count but fewer than ten. The chain has TRBV7-2 and TRBJ2-3; TRBD2 agrees at 9 bases. The CDR3 has 16 amino acids. The V gene end was trimmed by 5 bases and the J gene end by 4 bases; junction bases not matched to a gene: 10. CDR1 is SGHTA, CDR2 FQGNSA, per germline. CDR3 residues: CASSPTGGGAPDTQYF. The CDR3 coding sequence is TGTGCCAGCAGCCCAACCGGCGGGGGGGCTCCAGATACGCAGTATTTT.

This clonotype has ten or more counts. The chain uses TRBV6-6 and TRBJ2-1, with a possible D match to TRBD1 (5 bases). Near its end, the DNA agrees better with TRBJ2-7, so the J call may be wrong. Germline V lookup: CDR1 MNHNY, CDR2 SVGAGI (reference sequence). The CDR3 is made up of 13 amino acids. The CDR3 coding sequence is TGTGCCAGCAGTTACTCCGCAGGGCGTGAGCAGTACTTC. Its translation is CASSYSAGREQYF.

This clonotype was counted only a few times. The V call is TRBV11-3, the J call TRBJ2-3; D ambiguous. This CDR3 region has 13 residues. V gave up 2 bases and J gave up 2 bases, with 5 bases separating them. Germline-derived CDR1 and CDR2 are SGHNT and YENEEA. CDR3 DNA sequence: TGTGCCAGCAGCTTAAGGGCCACAGATACGCAGTATTTT. This sequence encodes CASSLRATDTQYF.

By frequency in the sample, this clonotype is medium-sized. DNA of the CDR3: TGTGCCAGCAGTTGGCGGGGGGGAGGTACCGGGGAGCTGTTTTTT. It encodes CASSWRGGGTGELFF. This rearrangement joins TRBV6-1 to TRBJ2-2; 9 bases align to TRBD2. V trimming: 5 bases; J trimming: 5 bases; junction bases outside the gene matches: 6. Germline V gene lookup returns CDR1 MNHNS and CDR2 SASEGT. This CDR3 is 15 amino acids long.

Turning to this clonotype: This may come from a read error, since a much larger clone is one base off. The V and J genes are TRBV7-2 and TRBJ1-5; 7 bases are shared with TRBD1. The CDR3 runs to 14 residues. Germline V lookup: CDR1 SGHTA, CDR2 FQGNSA. The CDR3 DNA reads TGTGCCAGCAGCTTAAGGGCAGGGGGACAGCCCCGGCATTTT. It yields the protein CASSLRAGGQPRHF.

J is TRBJ2-3 and V is TRBV6-1; D is tentatively TRBD1 or TRBD2 (5 bases each). This CDR3 spans 15 amino acids. Germline V gene data show CDR1 as MNHNS and CDR2 as SASEGT. The V end lost 3 bases, the J end lost 3 bases, and 13 bases lay between the germline ends. CDR3 coding DNA: TGTGCCAGCAGTGATACCTGGGGCGGGACAGATACGCAGTATTTT. Translation: CASSDTWGGTDTQYF.

This clonotype showed up just a few times. J is TRBJ1-1 and V is TRBV6-1; TRBD1 is a possible D gene (5 bases). Trimming took 5 bases from V and 1 from J, leaving 14 bases between them. Per the germline V gene, CDR1 is MNHNS and CDR2 is SASEGT. The CDR3 covers 15 residues. CDR3 residues: CASSPGDEGNTEAFF. In DNA, the CDR3 is TGTGCCAGCAGTCCCGGGGACGAGGGGAACACTGAAGCTTTCTTT.

The genes are TRBV7-8 and TRBJ2-1, with D hard to call. The germline V gene encodes CDR1 SGHVS and CDR2 FQNEAQ. V was trimmed by 5 bases and J by 5 bases, leaving 10 bases between them. The CDR3 sequence is 13 residues long. CDR3 sequence: CASSAGLHNEQFF. The CDR3 nucleotides read TGTGCCAGCAGCGCCGGGCTTCACAATGAGCAGTTCTTC.

Many counts were recorded for this clonotype. This sequence joins TRBV6-1 and TRBJ1-2; the D is unclear. Germline lookup yields CDR1 MNHNS and CDR2 SASEGT. Trimming left V 7 bases short and J 4 bases short, with 13 bases between. The CDR3 spans 13 residues. The CDR3 sequence is CASTLENPYGYTF. Here the CDR3 DNA reads TGTGCCAGCACCCTGGAAAATCCCTATGGCTACACCTTC.

The chain joins TRBV4-1 to TRBJ1-3; no clear D gene. Germline assignment: CDR1 MGHRA and CDR2 YSYEKL. Trimming cost V 3 bases and J 1 base, with 4 bases left between them. This CDR3 contains 13 residues. The CDR3 protein is CASSQISGNTIYF. The CDR3 DNA is TGCGCCAGCAGCCAGATTTCTGGAAACACCATATATTTT.

About this clonotype: The germline gene is not matched at one end of the junction; a read error may be the cause. The V and J genes are TRBV4-1 and TRBJ2-1; D possibly corresponds to TRBD1 (5 bases). The J call could be wrong; TRBJ2-5 is a better fit for the DNA end. The CDR3 totals 14 residues. In germline, CDR1 is MGHRA, CDR2 YSYEKL. CDR3 sequence: CASSQDTGQETQYF. In nucleotides, the CDR3 is TGTGCCAGCAGCCAAGATACAGGTCAAGAGACCCAGTACTTC.

This clonotype has only a few counts. This rearrangement joins TRBV20-1 to TRBJ2-1, with 11 bases identical to TRBD2. The trim removed 0 bases at V and 4 bases at J, leaving 8 bases unmatched. Germline loops: CDR1 DFQATT, CDR2 SNEGSKA (reference sequence). The CDR3 is 17 amino acids. CDR3 amino acids: CSARDGRLAGTYNEQFF. In nucleotides, the CDR3 is TGCAGTGCTAGAGATGGGAGACTAGCGGGGACATACAATGAGCAGTTCTTC.

This clonotype occurred many times. This rearrangement joins TRBV6-1 to TRBJ2-5, with 11 bases that match TRBD2. The J call may be mistaken, given a closer DNA end match to TRBJ2-7. Germline CDR1 is MNHNS and CDR2 is SASEGT. CDR3 length: 15 amino acids. CDR3 sequence (DNA): TGTGCCAGCAGTGACCTTAGCGGGGGGGCCTACGAGCAGTACTTC. Translating gives CASSDLSGGAYEQYF.

This clonotype was found a few times. The chain is built from TRBV12-3 or TRBV12-4 and TRBJ2-3; perhaps TRBD1 as D (6 bases). Trimming stripped 4 bases from V and 3 bases from J, with 11 bases between. CDR3 length equals 14 residues. The CDR3 spells CASSYPRGTDTQYF. CDR3 sequence (DNA): TGTGCCAGCAGTTACCCTAGGGGGACAGATACGCAGTATTTT.

The rearrangement joins TRBV4-1 to TRBJ1-6; D not certain. The CDR3 consists of 18 residues. CDR1 MGHRA and CDR2 YSYEKL come from the germline V gene. V was clipped by 0 bases and J by 0 bases, with 12 bases between them. CDR3 in amino acids: CASSQDTFDPSYNSPLHF. CDR3 bases: TGCGCCAGCAGCCAAGATACCTTTGACCCCTCCTATAATTCACCCCTCCACTTT.

The V call is TRBV7-2, the J call TRBJ2-1; possible D gene TRBD2, 5 bases. The V gene lost 0 bases and the J gene lost 0 bases, with 9 bases spanning the gap. Germline V lookup: CDR1 SGHTA, CDR2 FQGNSA. The CDR3 totals 16 residues. The CDR3 DNA is TGTGCCAGCAGCTTAGCGAGGGCCTCCTCCTACAATGAGCAGTTCTTC. It is translated as CASSLARASSYNEQFF.